Below are 7 T cell receptor beta chains sequenced from a single sample in a study of blood T cell repertoires in COVID-19. Clones were sequenced by immunoSEQ multiplex PCR, and TCRdb holds only the in-frame ones, with some missing. The table includes about 56,000 clones, about 85% detected once. The specimen sequenced was peripheral blood. These receptors originate from a woman older than 75 with acute or convalescent COVID-19.

V is TRBV6-5 and J is TRBJ1-6; TRBD1 matches at 7 bases. V shed 1 base and J 7 bases; nucleotides not matched to a gene: 7. The length of the CDR3 is 16 residues. Germline V gene data show CDR1 as MNHEY and CDR2 as SVGAGI. The CDR3 region is CASSYFEGAGNSPLHF. In DNA, the CDR3 is TGTGCCAGCAGTTACTTCGAGGGGGCCGGGAATTCACCCCTCCACTTT.

This clone has at least ten counts. The chain couples TRBV19 to TRBJ1-2; 11 bases agree with TRBD1. The CDR3 sequence is 16 residues long. V lost 4 bases to trimming and J lost 4 bases; unmatched junction nucleotides: 8. Germline assignment: CDR1 LNHDA and CDR2 SQIVND (reference sequence). The CDR3 here is CASSTPGTGGTYGYTF. The CDR3 region has the DNA TGTGCCAGTAGTACTCCCGGGACAGGGGGGACCTATGGCTACACCTTC.

The V and J genes are TRBV3-1 (or the pseudogene TRBV3-2) and TRBJ1-2; tentative D call: TRBD1 (6 bases). Per the germline V gene, CDR1 is LGHDT and CDR2 is YNNKEL (reference sequence). Trimming left V 4 bases short and J 4 bases short, with 13 bases between. This CDR3 is 14 amino acids long. The CDR3: CASSRSDSPYGYTF. CDR3 nucleotide sequence: TGTGCCAGCAGCCGATCGGACAGCCCCTATGGCTACACCTTC.

This chain uses TRBV6-5 with TRBJ1-2; 8 nucleotides line up with TRBD1. The CDR3 loop spans 12 amino acids. Germline trimming cut 8 bases from V and 7 bases from J; bases unmatched to any gene: 6. Germline CDR1 and CDR2: MNHEY and SVGAGI. CDR3 protein: CASQTGTGGYTF. The CDR3 DNA is TGTGCCAGCCAAACAGGGACAGGTGGCTACACCTTC.

This clone was detected only a few times. The chain combines TRBV3-1 (or the pseudogene TRBV3-2) with TRBJ1-1, with D unclear. The ends were cut back, 0 bases at V and 0 bases at J, with 8 bases in the middle. The CDR3 length is 15 residues. Germline lookup yields CDR1 LGHDT and CDR2 YNNKEL (reference sequence). Written as DNA, the CDR3 is TGTGCCAGCAGCCAAGAACCACGGGTGAACACTGAAGCTTTCTTT. Its translation: CASSQEPRVNTEAFF.

The chain recombines TRBV30 with TRBJ1-3; tentative D call: TRBD1 (6 bases). The V gene's germline CDR1 is GTSNPN and CDR2 SVGIG (reference sequence). This CDR3 is built from 14 residues. V lost 5 bases to trimming and J lost 0 bases, with 11 bases between them. CDR3 residues: CAWATGLSGNTIYF. The CDR3 DNA reads TGTGCCTGGGCAACAGGGCTCTCTGGAAACACCATATATTTT.

The chain has TRBV5-1 and TRBJ2-5; 7 nucleotides line up with TRBD2. The V gene's germline CDR1 is SGHRS and CDR2 YFSETQ. V lost 0 bases, J lost 2 bases, and 7 bases stayed unmatched. CDR3 size: 16 residues. CDR3 DNA: TGCGCCAGCAGCTTGGCCCCGGGACTACCTCAAGAGACCCAGTACTTC. It specifies CASSLAPGLPQETQYF.